Sequencing of this T cell receptor beta chain was carried out in a study of early T cells in non-severe SARS-CoV-2 infection. Background on the study: Unsorted whole blood bulk RNA was sequenced, with unpaired chains.

The library protocol tagged individual cDNA molecules with unique molecular identifiers. TCRdb called the 5' RACE reads again in MiXCR, with one record for every CDR3 protein. The sample holds under 40,000 distinct CDR3 sequences, 5.8% seen once. The CDR3 runs to 13 residues. V dropped 6 bases and J dropped 2 bases, with 12 bases sitting between them. Germline V gene sequence: CDR1 SQVTM, CDR2 ANQGSEA. This clonotype was found many times. The J gene is TRBJ2-3, the V gene TRBV29-1; possible D gene TRBD2, 5 bases. The sequenced sample was whole blood. This clonotype was sampled from an adult who was a healthcare worker with PCR-confirmed SARS-CoV-2 infection or an uninfected control (not recorded which). For the CDR3, the DNA is TGCAGCGTCCTGGGAGCGACCACAGATACGCAGTATTTT. It specifies CSVLGATTDTQYF.